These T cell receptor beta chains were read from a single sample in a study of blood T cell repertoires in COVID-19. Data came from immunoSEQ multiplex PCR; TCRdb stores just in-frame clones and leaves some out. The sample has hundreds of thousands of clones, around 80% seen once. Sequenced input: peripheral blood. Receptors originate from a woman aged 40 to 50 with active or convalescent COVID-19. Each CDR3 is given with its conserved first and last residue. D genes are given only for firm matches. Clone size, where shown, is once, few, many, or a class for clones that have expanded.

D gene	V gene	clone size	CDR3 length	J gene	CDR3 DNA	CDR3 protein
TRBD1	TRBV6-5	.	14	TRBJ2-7	TGTGCCAGCAGCCCCGGACAGGGATGGTTCGAGCAGTACTTC	CASSPGQGWFEQYF
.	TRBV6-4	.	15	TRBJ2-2	TGTGCCAGCAGTGATGAAGGGGGGGGCACCGGGGAGCTGTTTTTT	CASSDEGGGTGELFF
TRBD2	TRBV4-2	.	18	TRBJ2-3	TGTGCCAGCAGCCAAGAGGTGGGACTAGCGGGGCTCGCAGATACGCAGTATTTT	CASSQEVGLAGLADTQYF
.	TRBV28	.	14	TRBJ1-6	TGTGCCAGCGGGTCCCGGGACATAGACTCACCCCTCCACTTT	CASGSRDIDSPLHF
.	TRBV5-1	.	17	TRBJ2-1	TGCGCCAGCAGCTTGGCCCCGGGACACTACTCCTACAATGAGCAGTTCTTC	CASSLAPGHYSYNEQFF
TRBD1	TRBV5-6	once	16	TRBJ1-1	TGTGCCAGCAGCGATGCCCCGGGACAGGTTCAGACTGAAGCTTTCTTT	CASSDAPGQVQTEAFF
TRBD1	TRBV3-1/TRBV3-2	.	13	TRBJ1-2	TGTGCCAGCAGCCAGCTGACAGGGGGCGGCTACACCTTC	CASSQLTGGGYTF
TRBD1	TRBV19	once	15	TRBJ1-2	TGTGCCAGTAGTACGGGACAGGGAACTAACTATGGCTACACCTTC	CASSTGQGTNYGYTF
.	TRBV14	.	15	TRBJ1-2	TGTGCCAGCAGCCGGATCGGGGGACGAAACTATGGCTACACCTTC	CASSRIGGRNYGYTF
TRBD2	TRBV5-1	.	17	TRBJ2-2	TGCGCCAGCAGCTTGGCCGGGGGGGCGAAGAACACCGGGGAGCTGTTTTTT	CASSLAGGAKNTGELFF
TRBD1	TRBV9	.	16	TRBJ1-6	TGTGCCAGCAGCGTCAATCCCGGGACAGGGAATTCACCCCTCCACTTT	CASSVNPGTGNSPLHF
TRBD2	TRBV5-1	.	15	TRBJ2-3	TGCGCCAGCAGCTTGGCCAGCGGGGGATCAGATACGCAGTATTTT	CASSLASGGSDTQYF
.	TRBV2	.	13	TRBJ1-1	TGTGCCAGCAGCGAGGGAGGCTTCACTGAAGCTTTCTTT	CASSEGGFTEAFF
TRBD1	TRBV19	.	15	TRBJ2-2	TGTGCCAGTAGGACGGGACAGGGGATCACCGGGGAGCTGTTTTTT	CASRTGQGITGELFF
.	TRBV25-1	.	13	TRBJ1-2	TGTGCCAGCAGTGAAAGGCAGGGTAATGGCTACACCTTC	CASSERQGNGYTF
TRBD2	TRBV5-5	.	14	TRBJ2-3	TGTGCCAGCAAAAGGGAGGGTGGCACAGATACGCAGTATTTT	CASKREGGTDTQYF